This TCR beta chain came from a study of control samples from healthy donors and cancer patients. The assay was immunoSEQ multiplex PCR, and TCRdb's table has in-frame clones only and misses some. The sample yields 150,000 or so clones, 80% to 95% seen once. The sequence derives from a man in his late teens or twenties in good health. The sequenced sample was blood.

The CDR3 is CSVSDYGYTF. CDR3 in DNA: TGCAGCGTCTCGGACTATGGCTACACCTTC. The chain uses TRBV29-1 and TRBJ1-2; D gene uncertain. This CDR3 has 10 amino acids. V lost 6 bases, J lost 3 bases, and 5 bases lay in between. Germline CDR1 SQVTM, CDR2 ANQGSEA.